These 27 T cell receptor beta chains were all obtained from the same sample, sequenced in a study of blood T cell repertoires in COVID-19. Produced via immunoSEQ multiplex PCR; TCRdb's table is partial and in-frame only. This table holds approximately 170,000 clones, roughly 77% found once. The source material was peripheral blood. The receptor set was obtained from a human donor in a cohort sampled during active COVID-19.

This chain connects TRBV12-5 to TRBJ2-2, with 10 bases identical to TRBD1. Losses at the gene ends were 4 bases for V and 1 base for J; bases not matched to a gene: 6. The germline V gene has CDR1 LGHNT and CDR2 FRNRAP. This CDR3 contains 17 residues. CDR3 region: CASGSSRDRGNTGELFF. Here the CDR3 DNA reads TGTGCTAGTGGTTCGTCCCGGGACAGGGGGAACACCGGGGAGCTGTTTTTT.

The genes are TRBV19 and TRBJ2-2, with D possibly TRBD1 on 6 matching bases. In germline, CDR1 is LNHDA, CDR2 SQIVND (reference sequence). The CDR3 loop spans 19 amino acids. Trimming took 0 bases from V and 5 from J, leaving 22 bases between them. CDR3 nucleotide sequence: TGTGCCAGTAGTATAGATACCAGACAGGCGGCTGGGTGGACCGGGGAGCTGTTTTTT. It is translated as CASSIDTRQAAGWTGELFF.

In DNA, the CDR3 is TGTGCCAGTAGAACAGGGGGGACTGAAGCTTTCTTT. Translation: CASRTGGTEAFF. The rearrangement joins TRBV19 to TRBJ1-1; 8 bases are a match to TRBD1. There are 12 residues in the CDR3. Per germline, CDR1 LNHDA and CDR2 SQIVND (reference sequence). The J segment lost 5 bases and the V segment lost 6 bases, leaving 2 bases of the junction unmatched. Full variable domain (missing parts from reference TRBV19 and TRBJ1-1): DGGITQSPKYLFRKEGQNVTLSCEQNLNHDAMYWYRQDPGQGLRLIYYSQIVNDFQKGDIAEGYSVSREKKESFPLTVTSAQKNPTAFYLCASRTGGTEAFFGQGTRLTVV.

This clone occurred a few times. This CDR3 is also generated by other DNA sequences in the sample. This chain connects TRBV10-2 to TRBJ2-7, with no clear D. Germline CDR1 is WSHSY and CDR2 is SAAADI. CDR3 length: 12 residues. The V end lost 3 bases, the J end lost 1 base, and 4 bases lay between the germline ends. The CDR3 reads CASSEQSYEQYF. CDR3 DNA: TGCGCCAGCAGTGAACAATCCTACGAGCAGTACTTC.

The chain couples TRBV10-1 to TRBJ2-7, with a weak D call TRBD2 (5 bases). Trimming took off 3 bases at V and 0 bases at J, with 15 bases between the two ends. CDR3 length: 16 amino acids. From germline, CDR1 is WNHNN and CDR2 SYGVQD (reference sequence). CDR3 protein: CASSDPGLAASYEQYF. CDR3 nucleotides: TGCGCCAGCAGTGACCCCGGGCTAGCCGCCTCCTACGAGCAGTACTTC.

The chain carries TRBV9 and TRBJ2-7, with TRBD1 matching 10 bases. CDR1 SGDLS and CDR2 YYNGEE come from the germline V gene. The CDR3 extends over 13 amino acids. V trimming: 7 bases; J trimming: 3 bases; junction bases outside the gene matches: 4. CDR3 bases: TGTGCCAGCGGGACAGGGGCGATCTACGAGCAGTACTTC. Translating it yields CASGTGAIYEQYF.

The chain uses TRBV4-1 and TRBJ2-1; the match to TRBD2 covers 11 bases. Trimming cost V 6 bases and J 4 bases; bases outside gene matches: 8. This CDR3 is built from 16 residues. In germline, CDR1 is MGHRA, CDR2 YSYEKL. CDR3 residues: CASRQSSGRPYNEQFF. DNA for the CDR3: TGCGCCAGCAGACAGTCTAGCGGGAGGCCATACAATGAGCAGTTCTTC.

The chain combines TRBV6-4 with TRBJ2-1; 13 positions agree with TRBD2. V lost 6 bases, J lost 8 bases, and 7 bases stayed unmatched. This CDR3 region has 15 residues. Germline V lookup: CDR1 MRHNA, CDR2 SNTAGT. CDR3 coding DNA: TGTGCCAGCAGCCCGACTAGCGGGAGGAGGTATGAGCAGTTCTTC. This translates into CASSPTSGRRYEQFF.

The chain combines TRBV19 with TRBJ1-5; perhaps TRBD1 as D (5 bases). Germline CDR1 LNHDA, CDR2 SQIVND (reference sequence). V lost 1 base, J lost 2 bases, and 9 bases lay in between. CDR3 size: 15 residues. The chain's CDR3 is CASSIGQTGNQPQHF. The CDR3 DNA is TGTGCCAGTAGTATAGGCCAGACAGGCAATCAGCCCCAGCATTTT.

J is TRBJ2-7 and V is TRBV5-1; D is perhaps TRBD2 (6 bases). The V gene lost 0 bases and the J gene lost 5 bases, with 12 bases spanning the gap. Germline lookup yields CDR1 SGHRS and CDR2 YFSETQ. The CDR3 is 14 amino acids. CDR3: CASSLGHGGNEQYF. DNA for the CDR3: TGCGCCAGCAGCTTGGGACACGGAGGGAACGAGCAGTACTTC.

This chain's CDR3 is CASSEAGTDTQYF. Written as DNA, the CDR3 is TGTGCCAGCAGTGAAGCGGGCACAGATACGCAGTATTTT. The chain uses TRBV6-4 and TRBJ2-3, with TRBD2 as a possible D gene (5 bases). Germline CDR1 and CDR2: MRHNA and SNTAGT. The CDR3 loop spans 13 amino acids. V lost 3 bases and J lost 1, with 5 bases in between.

The V gene is TRBV6-5, the J gene TRBJ2-3; D might be TRBD2 (6 bases). Germline CDR1 MNHEY, CDR2 SVGAGI. The CDR3 runs to 14 residues. With 0 bases removed from V and 6 bases from J, the gap between germline ends came to 10 bases. CDR3 sequence: CASSYSPGRDTQYF. CDR3 nucleotide sequence: TGTGCCAGCAGTTACTCGCCTGGGAGGGATACGCAGTATTTT.

The rearrangement joins TRBV30 to TRBJ2-7, with 10 positions matching TRBD1. Germline CDR1 is GTSNPN and CDR2 is SVGIG (reference sequence). The CDR3 runs 13 residues. V shed 3 bases and J 7 bases; nucleotides not matched to a gene: 6. The CDR3, as DNA: TGTGCCTGGAGCCGGGACAGGGGTCGAGAGCAGTACTTC. This codes for CAWSRDRGREQYF.

The chain has TRBV3-1 (or the pseudogene TRBV3-2) and TRBJ2-1; D might be TRBD1 (8 bases). Looked up from germline, CDR1 is LGHDT and CDR2 is YNNKEL (reference sequence). V was shortened by 3 bases and J by 13 bases, with 25 bases between the two germline ends. The CDR3 is 16 amino acids. The CDR3 sequence: CASSHGQGGGRAFQFF. The CDR3 bases are TGTGCCAGCAGCCACGGACAGGGCGGAGGGAGGGCCTTTCAGTTCTTC.

The CDR3 DNA sequence: TGCACCAGCAGGCACACAGGGGTTGAGGAAAAACTGTTTTTT. Its protein is CTSRHTGVEEKLFF. The chain joins TRBV1 to TRBJ1-4; the table calls TRBD1, which could not be checked here. TRBV1 is reported as a pseudogene. The CDR3 contains 14 residues.

V gene TRBV4-3 combines with J gene TRBJ1-4; TRBD1 matches 9 bases. The CDR3 has 15 amino acids. The germline CDR1 and CDR2 sequences are LGHNA and YSLEER. The trim removed 3 bases at V and 5 bases at J, leaving 4 bases unmatched. CDR3 sequence: CASSQRQGENEKLFF. The DNA of the CDR3 is TGCGCCAGCAGCCAGAGACAGGGGGAAAATGAAAAACTGTTTTTT.

The chain carries TRBV7-2 and TRBJ2-1, with D perhaps matching TRBD1 (6 bases). The CDR3 loop spans 16 amino acids. Trimming took 5 bases from V and 4 from J, leaving 18 bases between them. Germline V gene sequence: CDR1 SGHTA, CDR2 FQGNSA. The DNA of the CDR3 is TGTGCCAGCAGCCTCATGGGACAAATAGTTTACAATGAGCAGTTCTTC. It is translated as CASSLMGQIVYNEQFF.

This clone has only one observation. V and J are TRBV18 and TRBJ2-1; weak D call: TRBD1 (6 bases). Looked up from germline, CDR1 is KGHSH and CDR2 is LQKENI. The CDR3 loop spans 16 amino acids. V lost 2 bases, J lost 0 bases, and 11 bases lay in between. DNA of the CDR3: TGTGCCAGCTCACCAATGACAGGAGGCTCCTACAATGAGCAGTTCTTC. Protein: CASSPMTGGSYNEQFF.

The chain has TRBV7-2 and TRBJ2-7; D possibly corresponds to TRBD2 (6 bases). Germline CDR1 is SGHTA and CDR2 is FQGNSA. The CDR3 is 14 amino acids. Trimming removed 1 base at V and 0 bases at J, with 7 bases between. Written as DNA, the CDR3 is TGTGCCAGCAGCTTAGACGGGGGCTCCTACGAGCAGTACTTC. As protein: CASSLDGGSYEQYF. Filled out from reference TRBV7-2 and TRBJ2-7, the complete variable domain reads GAGVSQSPSNKVTEKGKDVELRCDPISGHTALYWYRQSLGQGLEFLIYFQGNSAPDKSGLPSDRFSAERTGGSVSTLTIQRTQQEDSAVYLCASSLDGGSYEQYFGPGTRLTVT.

The V call is TRBV29-1, the J call TRBJ2-5, with D possibly matching TRBD1 (6 bases). This CDR3 has 12 amino acids. The V end was cut by 7 bases, the J end by 2 bases, with 11 bases between. The V gene's germline CDR1 is SQVTM and CDR2 ANQGSEA. CDR3 amino acids: CSDIGQQETQYF. The CDR3 nucleotides are TGCAGCGATATAGGACAGCAAGAGACCCAGTACTTC.

The table lists this clone with a count of one. The rearrangement uses TRBV4-3 and TRBJ2-3; a possible D gene is TRBD2 (6 bases). CDR3 length equals 16 residues. Trimming stripped 4 bases from V and 5 bases from J, with 19 bases between. Per the germline V gene, CDR1 is LGHNA and CDR2 is YSLEER. The CDR3 nucleotides are TGCGCCAGCAGCCGAGAGTTCGGGGGTGTCAGAGATACGCAGTATTTT. The encoded protein is CASSREFGGVRDTQYF.

This clone was seen only a few times. The chain carries TRBV2 and TRBJ1-5, with D unresolved. Trimming took off 0 bases at V and 6 bases at J, with 12 bases between the two ends. The CDR3 has 15 residues. The germline V gene has CDR1 SNHLY and CDR2 FYNNEI. The CDR3 region is CASSEAQSGSQPQHF. The CDR3, as DNA: TGTGCCAGCAGTGAAGCGCAAAGCGGAAGTCAGCCCCAGCATTTT.

The chain has TRBV5-1 and TRBJ2-3, with 9 bases aligning to TRBD2. CDR3 length equals 16 residues. Germline CDR1 reads SGHRS; CDR2 reads YFSETQ. V gave up 3 bases and J gave up 4 bases; unmatched junction bases: 9. CDR3 nucleotides: TGCGCCAGCAGCTCGAGGCAGACTAGCGGTTCAGATACGCAGTATTTT. The encoded protein is CASSSRQTSGSDTQYF.

There are many counts of this clone. The chain couples TRBV13 to TRBJ2-5; 10 bases agree with TRBD2. The CDR3 covers 13 residues. Germline assignment: CDR1 PRHDT and CDR2 FYEKMQ (reference sequence). J was trimmed by 4 bases and V by 6 bases; bases with no gene match: 2. The CDR3 region is CASRVAGGETQYF. CDR3 nucleotides: TGTGCCAGCAGAGTAGCGGGAGGAGAGACCCAGTACTTC.

V is TRBV21-1 and J is TRBJ2-5; TRBD1, the table's D call, lacks a check against the DNA. TRBV21-1 is a pseudogene locus. The CDR3 contains 18 residues. CDR3 region: CASSKEAGARGGQETQYF. The CDR3 nucleotides are TGTGCCAGCAGCAAAGAGGCAGGGGCCCGCGGCGGCCAAGAGACCCAGTACTTC.

This rearrangement joins TRBV5-5 to TRBJ2-3, with TRBD2 identical over 7 bases. The CDR3 runs to 16 residues. Germline loops: CDR1 SGHKS, CDR2 YYEKEE (reference sequence). The V segment lost 6 bases and the J segment 7 bases; nucleotides outside the gene matches: 17. This chain's CDR3 is CASTLRRRESLYTQYF. Here the CDR3 DNA reads TGTGCCAGCACCCTCAGAAGGCGGGAGTCTTTGTATACGCAGTATTTT.

The chain combines TRBV14 with TRBJ2-1, with 7 bases fitting TRBD2. Per germline, CDR1 SGHDN and CDR2 FVKESK. V lost 0 bases and J lost 4; bases outside the gene matches: 3. The CDR3 is 15 amino acids. CDR3 amino acids: CASSQEASGYNEQFF. The DNA for the CDR3 is TGTGCCAGCAGCCAAGAGGCTAGCGGATACAATGAGCAGTTCTTC.